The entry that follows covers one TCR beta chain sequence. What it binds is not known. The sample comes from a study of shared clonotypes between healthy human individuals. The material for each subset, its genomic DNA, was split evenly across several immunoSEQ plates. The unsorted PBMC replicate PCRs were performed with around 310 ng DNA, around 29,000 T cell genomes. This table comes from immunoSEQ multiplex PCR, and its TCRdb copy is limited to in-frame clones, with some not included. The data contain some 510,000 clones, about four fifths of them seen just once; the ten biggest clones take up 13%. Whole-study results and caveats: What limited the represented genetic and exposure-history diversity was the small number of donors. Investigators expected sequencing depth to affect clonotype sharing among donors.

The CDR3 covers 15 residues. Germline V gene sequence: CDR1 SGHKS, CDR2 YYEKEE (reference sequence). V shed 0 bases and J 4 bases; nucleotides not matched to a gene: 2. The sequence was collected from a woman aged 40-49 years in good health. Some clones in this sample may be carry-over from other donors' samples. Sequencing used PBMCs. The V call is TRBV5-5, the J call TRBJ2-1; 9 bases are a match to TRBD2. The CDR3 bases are TGTGCCAGCAGCTTGGGACTAGCGGAATACAATGAGCAGTTCTTC. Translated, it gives CASSLGLAEYNEQFF.